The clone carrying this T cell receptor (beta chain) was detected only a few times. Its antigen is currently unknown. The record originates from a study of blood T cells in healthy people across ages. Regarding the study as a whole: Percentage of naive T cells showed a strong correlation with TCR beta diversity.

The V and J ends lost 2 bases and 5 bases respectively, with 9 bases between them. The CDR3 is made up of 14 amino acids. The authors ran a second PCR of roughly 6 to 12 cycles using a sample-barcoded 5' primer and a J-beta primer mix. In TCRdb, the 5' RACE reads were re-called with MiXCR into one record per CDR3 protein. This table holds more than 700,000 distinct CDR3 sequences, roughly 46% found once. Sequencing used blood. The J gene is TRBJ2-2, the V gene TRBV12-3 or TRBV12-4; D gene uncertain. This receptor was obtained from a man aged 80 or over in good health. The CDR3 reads CASSLLVGTGELFF. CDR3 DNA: TGTGCCAGCAGTTTATTAGTGGGTACCGGGGAGCTGTTTTTT.